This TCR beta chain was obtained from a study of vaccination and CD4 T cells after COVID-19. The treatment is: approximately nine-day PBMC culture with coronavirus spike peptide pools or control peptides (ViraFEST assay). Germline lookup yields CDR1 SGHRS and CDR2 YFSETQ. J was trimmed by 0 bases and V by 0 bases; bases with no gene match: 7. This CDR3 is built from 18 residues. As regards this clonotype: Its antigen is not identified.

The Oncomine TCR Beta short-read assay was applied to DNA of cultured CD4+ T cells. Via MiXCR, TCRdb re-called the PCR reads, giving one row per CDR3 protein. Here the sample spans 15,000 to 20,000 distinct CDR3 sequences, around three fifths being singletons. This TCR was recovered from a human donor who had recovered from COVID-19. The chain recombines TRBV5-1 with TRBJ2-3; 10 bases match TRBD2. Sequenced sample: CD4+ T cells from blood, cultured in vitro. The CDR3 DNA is TGCGCCAGCAGCTTGGGTCCTAGCGGGGGAAGGAGCACAGATACGCAGTATTTT. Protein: CASSLGPSGGRSTDTQYF.